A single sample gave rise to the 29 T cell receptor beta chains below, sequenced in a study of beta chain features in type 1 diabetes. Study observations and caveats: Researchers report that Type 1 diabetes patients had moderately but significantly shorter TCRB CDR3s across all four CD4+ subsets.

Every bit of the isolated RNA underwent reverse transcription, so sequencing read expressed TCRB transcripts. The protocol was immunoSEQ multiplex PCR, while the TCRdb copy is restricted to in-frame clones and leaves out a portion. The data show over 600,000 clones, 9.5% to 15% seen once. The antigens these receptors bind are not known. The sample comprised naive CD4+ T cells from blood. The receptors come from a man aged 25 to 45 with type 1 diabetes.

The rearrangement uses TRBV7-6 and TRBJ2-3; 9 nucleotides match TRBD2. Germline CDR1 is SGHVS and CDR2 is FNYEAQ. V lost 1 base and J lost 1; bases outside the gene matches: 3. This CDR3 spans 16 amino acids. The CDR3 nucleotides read TGTGCCAGCAGCTTAGGCCCTAGCGGGGGCACAGATACGCAGTATTTT. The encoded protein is CASSLGPSGGTDTQYF. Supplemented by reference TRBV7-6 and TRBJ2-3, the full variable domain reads GAGVSQSPRYKVTKRGQDVALRCDPISGHVSLYWYRQALGQGPEFLTYFNYEAQQDKSGLPNDRFSAERPEGSISTLTIQRTEQRDSAMYRCASSLGPSGGTDTQYFGPGTRLTVL.

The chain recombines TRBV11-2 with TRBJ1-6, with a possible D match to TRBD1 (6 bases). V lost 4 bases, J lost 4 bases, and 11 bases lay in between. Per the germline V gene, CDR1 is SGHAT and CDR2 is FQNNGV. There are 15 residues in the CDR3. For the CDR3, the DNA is TGTGCCAGCAGCTACCCGGGACAATATAATTCACCCCTCCACTTT. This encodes CASSYPGQYNSPLHF.

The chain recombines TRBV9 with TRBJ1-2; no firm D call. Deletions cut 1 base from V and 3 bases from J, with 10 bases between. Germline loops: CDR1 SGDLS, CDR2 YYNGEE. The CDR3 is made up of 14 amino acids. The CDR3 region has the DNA TGTGCCAGCAGCGTAAGGTCTCGGGACTATGGCTACACCTTC. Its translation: CASSVRSRDYGYTF.

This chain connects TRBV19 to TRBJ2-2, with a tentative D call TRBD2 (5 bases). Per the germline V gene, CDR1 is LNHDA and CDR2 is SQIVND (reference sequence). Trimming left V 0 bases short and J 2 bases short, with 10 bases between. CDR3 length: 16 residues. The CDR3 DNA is TGTGCCAGTAGTATAGACGGGAACTTCAACACCGGGGAGCTGTTTTTT. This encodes CASSIDGNFNTGELFF. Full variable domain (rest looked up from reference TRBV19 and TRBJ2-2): DGGITQSPKYLFRKEGQNVTLSCEQNLNHDAMYWYRQDPGQGLRLIYYSQIVNDFQKGDIAEGYSVSREKKESFPLTVTSAQKNPTAFYLCASSIDGNFNTGELFFGEGSRLTVL.

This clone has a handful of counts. CDR3 nucleotide sequence: TGTGCCAGCTTTTGGGGGTCCGGCAATCAGCCCCAGCATTTT. This sequence encodes CASFWGSGNQPQHF. The chain uses TRBV28 and TRBJ1-5; perhaps TRBD1 as D (5 bases). From germline, CDR1 is MDHEN and CDR2 SYDVKM. CDR3 length: 14 amino acids. V lost 8 bases to trimming and J lost 2 bases, with 13 bases between them.

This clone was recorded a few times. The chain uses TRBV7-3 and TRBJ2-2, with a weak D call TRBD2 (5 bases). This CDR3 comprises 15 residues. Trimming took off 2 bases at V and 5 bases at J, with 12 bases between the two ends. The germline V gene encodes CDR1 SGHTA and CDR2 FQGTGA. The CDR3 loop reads CASSLGRSGTGELFF. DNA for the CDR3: TGTGCCAGCAGCTTAGGGCGGTCGGGGACCGGGGAGCTGTTTTTT.

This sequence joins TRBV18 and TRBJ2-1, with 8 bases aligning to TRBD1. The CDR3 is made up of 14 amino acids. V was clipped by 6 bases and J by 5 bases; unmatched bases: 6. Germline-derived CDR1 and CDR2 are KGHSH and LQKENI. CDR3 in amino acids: CASSRGQENNEQFF. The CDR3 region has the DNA TGTGCCAGCTCCAGGGGACAGGAAAACAATGAGCAGTTCTTC. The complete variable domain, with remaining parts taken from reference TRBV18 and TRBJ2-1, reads NAGVMQNPRHLVRRRGQEARLRCSPMKGHSHVYWYRQLPEEGLKFMVYLQKENIIDESGMPKERFSAEFPKEGPSILRIQQVVRGDSAAYFCASSRGQENNEQFFGPGTRLTVL.

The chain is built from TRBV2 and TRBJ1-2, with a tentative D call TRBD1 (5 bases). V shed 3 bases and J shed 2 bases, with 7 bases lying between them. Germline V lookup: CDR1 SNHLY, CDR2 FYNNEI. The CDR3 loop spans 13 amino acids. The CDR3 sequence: CASSEGRNYGYTF. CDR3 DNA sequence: TGTGCCAGCAGTGAGGGACGGAACTATGGCTACACCTTC.

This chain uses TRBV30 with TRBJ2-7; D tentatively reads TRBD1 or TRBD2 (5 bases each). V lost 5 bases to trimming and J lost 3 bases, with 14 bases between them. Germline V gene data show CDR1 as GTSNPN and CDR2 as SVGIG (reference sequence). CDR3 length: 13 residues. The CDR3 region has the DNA TGTGCCTGGGGGGGTCAGGAAATCTACGAGCAGTACTTC. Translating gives CAWGGQEIYEQYF.

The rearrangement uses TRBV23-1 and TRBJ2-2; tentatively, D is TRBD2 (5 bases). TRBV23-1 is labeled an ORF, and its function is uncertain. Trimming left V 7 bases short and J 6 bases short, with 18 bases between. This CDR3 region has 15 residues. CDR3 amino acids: CASKPQTNKAGELFF. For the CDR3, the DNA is TGCGCCAGCAAACCCCAGACTAATAAGGCCGGGGAGCTGTTTTTT.

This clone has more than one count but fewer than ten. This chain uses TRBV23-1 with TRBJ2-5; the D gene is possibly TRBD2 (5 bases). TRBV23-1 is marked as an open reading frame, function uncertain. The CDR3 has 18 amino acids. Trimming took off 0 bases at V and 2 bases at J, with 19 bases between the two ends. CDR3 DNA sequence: TGCGCCAGCAGTCAATCGGGGAGAAATCTAGAGACTCAAGAGACCCAGTACTTC. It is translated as CASSQSGRNLETQETQYF.

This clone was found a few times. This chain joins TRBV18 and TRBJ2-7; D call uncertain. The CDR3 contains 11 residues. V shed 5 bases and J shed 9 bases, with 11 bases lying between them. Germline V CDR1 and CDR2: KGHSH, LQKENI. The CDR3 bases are TGTGCCAGCTCATCCGACAAGCCGCAGTACTTC. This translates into CASSSDKPQYF. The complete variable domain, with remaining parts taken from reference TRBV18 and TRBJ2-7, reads NAGVMQNPRHLVRRRGQEARLRCSPMKGHSHVYWYRQLPEEGLKFMVYLQKENIIDESGMPKERFSAEFPKEGPSILRIQQVVRGDSAAYFCASSSDKPQYFGPGTRLTVT.

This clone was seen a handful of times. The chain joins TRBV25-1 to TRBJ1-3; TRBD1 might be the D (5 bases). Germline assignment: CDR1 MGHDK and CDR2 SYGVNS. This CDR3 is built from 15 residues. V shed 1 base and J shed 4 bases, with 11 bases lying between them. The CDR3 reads CASSESGRAGNTIYF. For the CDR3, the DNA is TGTGCCAGCAGTGAATCCGGCAGGGCCGGAAACACCATATATTTT.

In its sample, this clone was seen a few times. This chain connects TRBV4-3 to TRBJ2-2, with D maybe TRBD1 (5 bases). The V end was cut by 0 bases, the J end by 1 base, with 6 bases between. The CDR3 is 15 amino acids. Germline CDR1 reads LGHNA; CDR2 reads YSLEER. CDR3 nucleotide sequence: TGCGCCAGCAGCCAAGAGACAGTGAACACCGGGGAGCTGTTTTTT. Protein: CASSQETVNTGELFF.

CDR3 protein: CASSFGNTIYF. CDR3 sequence (DNA): TGTGCCAGCAGTTTTGGAAACACCATATATTTT. The V gene is TRBV28, the J gene TRBJ1-3; D not resolved. The CDR3 length is 11 residues. Germline CDR1 and CDR2: MDHEN and SYDVKM. Trimming shortened V by 3 bases and J by 3 bases, and 0 bases separated the two germline ends.

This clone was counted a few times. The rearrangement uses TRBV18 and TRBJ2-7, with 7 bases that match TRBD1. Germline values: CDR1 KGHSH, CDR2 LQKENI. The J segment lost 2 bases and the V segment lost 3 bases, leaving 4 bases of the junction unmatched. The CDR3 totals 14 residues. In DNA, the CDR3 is TGTGCCAGCTCACCCGGACAGGTTACCTACGAGCAGTACTTC. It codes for CASSPGQVTYEQYF.

CDR3 DNA sequence: TGCGCCAGCAGCTTGGGGTCGACAGGGGGAAATAATTCACCCCTCCACTTT. It is translated as CASSLGSTGGNNSPLHF. The chain carries TRBV5-1 and TRBJ1-6; 9 positions match TRBD1. J gave up 5 bases and V 0 bases, and 6 bases lay outside the gene matches. Per germline, CDR1 SGHRS and CDR2 YFSETQ. The CDR3 is 17 residues long.

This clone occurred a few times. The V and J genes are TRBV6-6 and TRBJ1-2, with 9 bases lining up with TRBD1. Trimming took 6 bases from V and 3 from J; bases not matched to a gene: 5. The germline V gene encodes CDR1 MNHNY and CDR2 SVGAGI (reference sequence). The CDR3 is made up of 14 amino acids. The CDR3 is CASRVRQGDYGYTF. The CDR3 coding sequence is TGTGCCAGCAGAGTCCGACAGGGGGACTATGGCTACACCTTC.

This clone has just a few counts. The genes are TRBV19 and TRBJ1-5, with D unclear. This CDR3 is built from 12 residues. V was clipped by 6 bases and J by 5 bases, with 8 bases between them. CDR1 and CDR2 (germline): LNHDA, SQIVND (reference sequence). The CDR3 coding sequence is TGTGCCAGTAGACACAGCGATCAGCCCCAGCATTTT. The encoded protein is CASRHSDQPQHF.

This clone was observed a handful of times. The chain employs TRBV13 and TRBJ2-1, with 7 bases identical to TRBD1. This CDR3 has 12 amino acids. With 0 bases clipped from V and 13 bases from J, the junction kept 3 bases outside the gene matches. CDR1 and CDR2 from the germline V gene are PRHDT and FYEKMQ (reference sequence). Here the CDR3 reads CASSLGRGKQFF. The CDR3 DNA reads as TGTGCCAGCAGCTTAGGCAGGGGGAAACAGTTCTTC.

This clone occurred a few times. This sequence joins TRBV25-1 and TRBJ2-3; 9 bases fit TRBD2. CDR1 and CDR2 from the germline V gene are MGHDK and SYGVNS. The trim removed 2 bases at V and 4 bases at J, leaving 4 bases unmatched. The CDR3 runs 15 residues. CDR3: CASSEDAGGPDTQYF. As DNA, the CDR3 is TGTGCCAGCAGTGAAGATGCGGGGGGGCCAGATACGCAGTATTTT. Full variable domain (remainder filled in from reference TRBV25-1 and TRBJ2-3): EADIYQTPRYLVIGTGKKITLECSQTMGHDKMYWYQQDPGMELHLIHYSYGVNSTEKGDLSSESTVSRIRTEHFPLTLESARPSHTSQYLCASSEDAGGPDTQYFGPGTRLTVL.

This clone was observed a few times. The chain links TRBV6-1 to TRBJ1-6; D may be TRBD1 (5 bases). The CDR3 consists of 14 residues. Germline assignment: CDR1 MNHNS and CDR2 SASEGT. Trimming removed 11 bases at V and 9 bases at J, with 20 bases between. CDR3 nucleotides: TGTGCCGGGGAAGGCGGGGGGTTCGGTTCACCCCTCCACTTT. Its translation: CAGEGGGFGSPLHF.

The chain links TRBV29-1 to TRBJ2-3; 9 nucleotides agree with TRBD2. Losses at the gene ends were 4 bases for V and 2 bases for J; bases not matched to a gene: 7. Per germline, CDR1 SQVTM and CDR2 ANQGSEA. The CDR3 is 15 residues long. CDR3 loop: CSVGLSSGVTDTQYF. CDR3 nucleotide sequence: TGCAGCGTTGGTCTATCTAGCGGGGTCACAGATACGCAGTATTTT.

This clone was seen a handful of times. The CDR3 is CASSIGGRGFQPQHF. CDR3 sequence (DNA): TGTGCCAGTAGTATTGGGGGTAGGGGCTTTCAGCCCCAGCATTTT. The chain couples TRBV19 to TRBJ1-5, with D tentatively TRBD1 (5 bases). This CDR3 contains 15 residues. CDR1 LNHDA and CDR2 SQIVND come from the germline V gene (reference sequence). V lost 3 bases and J lost 6, with 15 bases in between. Looking up the rest from reference TRBV19 and TRBJ1-5 gives the full variable domain: DGGITQSPKYLFRKEGQNVTLSCEQNLNHDAMYWYRQDPGQGLRLIYYSQIVNDFQKGDIAEGYSVSREKKESFPLTVTSAQKNPTAFYLCASSIGGRGFQPQHFGDGTRLSIL.

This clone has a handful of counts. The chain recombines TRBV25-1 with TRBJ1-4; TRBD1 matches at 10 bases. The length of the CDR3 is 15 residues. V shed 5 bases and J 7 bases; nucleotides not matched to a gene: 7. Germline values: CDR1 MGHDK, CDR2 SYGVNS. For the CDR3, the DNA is TGTGCCAGCAGTCAACCGGGACAGGGGAGTGAAAAACTGTTTTTT. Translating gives CASSQPGQGSEKLFF.

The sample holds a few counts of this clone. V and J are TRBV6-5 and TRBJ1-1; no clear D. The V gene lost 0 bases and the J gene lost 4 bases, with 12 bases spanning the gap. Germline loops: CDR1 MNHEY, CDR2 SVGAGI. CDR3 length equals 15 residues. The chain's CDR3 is CASSYSNRMGTEAFF. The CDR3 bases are TGTGCCAGCAGTTACTCGAATCGGATGGGCACTGAAGCTTTCTTT.

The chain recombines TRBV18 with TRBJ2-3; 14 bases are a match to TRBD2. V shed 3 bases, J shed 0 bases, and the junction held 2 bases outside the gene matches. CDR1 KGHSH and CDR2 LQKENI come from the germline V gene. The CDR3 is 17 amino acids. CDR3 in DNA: TGTGCCAGCTCACCGGGACTAGCGGGGGAGAGCACAGATACGCAGTATTTT. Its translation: CASSPGLAGESTDTQYF.

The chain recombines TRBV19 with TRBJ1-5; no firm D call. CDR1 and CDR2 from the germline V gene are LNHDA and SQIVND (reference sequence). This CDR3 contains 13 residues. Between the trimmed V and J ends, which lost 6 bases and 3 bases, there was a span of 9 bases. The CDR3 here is CASSRYLNQPQHF. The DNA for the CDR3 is TGTGCCAGTAGCCGTTATCTCAATCAGCCCCAGCATTTT.

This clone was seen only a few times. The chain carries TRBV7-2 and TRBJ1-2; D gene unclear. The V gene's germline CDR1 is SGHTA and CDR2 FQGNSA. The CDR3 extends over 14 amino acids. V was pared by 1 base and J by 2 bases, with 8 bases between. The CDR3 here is CASSLESGNYGYTF. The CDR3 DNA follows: TGTGCCAGCAGCTTAGAGTCAGGAAACTATGGCTACACCTTC.